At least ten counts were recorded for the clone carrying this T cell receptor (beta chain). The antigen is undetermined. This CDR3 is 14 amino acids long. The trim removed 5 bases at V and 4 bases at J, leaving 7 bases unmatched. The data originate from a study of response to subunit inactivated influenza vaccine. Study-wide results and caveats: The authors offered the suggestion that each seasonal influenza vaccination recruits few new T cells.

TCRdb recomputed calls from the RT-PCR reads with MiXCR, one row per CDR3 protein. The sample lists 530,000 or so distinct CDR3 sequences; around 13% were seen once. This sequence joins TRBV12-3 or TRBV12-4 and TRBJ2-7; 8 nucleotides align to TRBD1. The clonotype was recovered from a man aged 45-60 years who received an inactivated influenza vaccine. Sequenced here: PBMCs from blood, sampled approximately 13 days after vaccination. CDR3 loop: CASSRGQVGYEQYF. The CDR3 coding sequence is TGTGCCAGCAGTCGGGGACAGGTCGGGTACGAGCAGTACTTC.